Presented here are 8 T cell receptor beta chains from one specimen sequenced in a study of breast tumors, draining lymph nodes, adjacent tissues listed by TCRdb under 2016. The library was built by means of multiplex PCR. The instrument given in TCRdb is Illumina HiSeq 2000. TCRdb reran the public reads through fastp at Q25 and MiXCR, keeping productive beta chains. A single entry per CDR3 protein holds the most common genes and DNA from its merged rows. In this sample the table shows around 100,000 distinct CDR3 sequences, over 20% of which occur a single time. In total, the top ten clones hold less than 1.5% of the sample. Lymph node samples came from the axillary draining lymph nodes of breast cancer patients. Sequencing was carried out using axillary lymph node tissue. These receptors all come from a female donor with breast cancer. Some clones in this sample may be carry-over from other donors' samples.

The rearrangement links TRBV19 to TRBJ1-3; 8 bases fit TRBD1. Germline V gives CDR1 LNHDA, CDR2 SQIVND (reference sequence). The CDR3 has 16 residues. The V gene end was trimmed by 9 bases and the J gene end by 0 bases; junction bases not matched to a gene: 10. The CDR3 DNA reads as TGTGCCAGCCAGAATACAGGGGGGAGCTCTGGAAACACCATATATTTT. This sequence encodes CASQNTGGSSGNTIYF.

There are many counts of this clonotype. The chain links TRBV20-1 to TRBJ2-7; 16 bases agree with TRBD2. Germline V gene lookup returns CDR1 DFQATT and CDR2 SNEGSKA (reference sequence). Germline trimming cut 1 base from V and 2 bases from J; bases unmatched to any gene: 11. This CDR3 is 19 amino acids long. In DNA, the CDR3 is TGCAGTGCTAGAGGGGTCCCGGGACTAGCGGGGGGGGTCCCCTACGAGCAGTACTTC. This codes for CSARGVPGLAGGVPYEQYF.

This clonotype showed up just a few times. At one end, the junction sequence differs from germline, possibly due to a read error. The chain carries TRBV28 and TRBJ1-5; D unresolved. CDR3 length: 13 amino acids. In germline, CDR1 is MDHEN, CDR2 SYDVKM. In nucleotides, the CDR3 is TGTGCCACCAGTACATCTAGCAATCAGCCCCAGCATTTT. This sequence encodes CATSTSSNQPQHF.

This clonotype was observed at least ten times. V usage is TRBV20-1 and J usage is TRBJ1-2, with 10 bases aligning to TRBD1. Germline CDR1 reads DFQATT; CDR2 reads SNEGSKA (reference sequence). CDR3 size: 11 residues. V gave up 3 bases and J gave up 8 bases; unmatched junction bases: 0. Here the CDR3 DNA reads TGCAGTGCTAGGGACAGGGGGGGCTACACCTTC. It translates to CSARDRGGYTF.

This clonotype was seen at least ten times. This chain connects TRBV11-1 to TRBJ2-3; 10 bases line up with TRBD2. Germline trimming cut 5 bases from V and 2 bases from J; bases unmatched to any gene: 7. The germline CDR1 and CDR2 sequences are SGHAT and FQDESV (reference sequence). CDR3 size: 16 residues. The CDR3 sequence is CASSTWTSGFTDTQYF. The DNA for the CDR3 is TGTGCCAGCAGCACCTGGACTAGCGGATTCACAGATACGCAGTATTTT.

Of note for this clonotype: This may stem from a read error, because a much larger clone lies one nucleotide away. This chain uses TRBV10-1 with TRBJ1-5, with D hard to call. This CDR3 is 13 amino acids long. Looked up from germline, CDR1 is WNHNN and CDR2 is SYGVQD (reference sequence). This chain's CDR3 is CTSSESGNQPQHF. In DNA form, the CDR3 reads TGCACCAGCAGTGAGTCGGGAAATCAGCCCCAGCATTTT.

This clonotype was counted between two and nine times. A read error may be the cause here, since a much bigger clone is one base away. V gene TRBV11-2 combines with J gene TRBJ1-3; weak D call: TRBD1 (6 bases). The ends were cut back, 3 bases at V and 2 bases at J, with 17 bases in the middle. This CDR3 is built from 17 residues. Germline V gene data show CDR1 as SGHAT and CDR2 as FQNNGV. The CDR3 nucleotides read TGTGCCAGCAGCTTCGTGGGGGGCGTTTCGCCTGGAAACACCATATATTTT. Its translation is CASSFVGGVSPGNTIYF.

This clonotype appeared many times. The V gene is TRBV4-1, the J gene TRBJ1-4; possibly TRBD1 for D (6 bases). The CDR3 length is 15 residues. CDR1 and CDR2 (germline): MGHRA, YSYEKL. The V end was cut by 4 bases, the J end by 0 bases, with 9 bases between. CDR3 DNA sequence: TGCGCCAGCAGCCGGACAGTTGCAACTAATGAAAAACTGTTTTTT. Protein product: CASSRTVATNEKLFF.